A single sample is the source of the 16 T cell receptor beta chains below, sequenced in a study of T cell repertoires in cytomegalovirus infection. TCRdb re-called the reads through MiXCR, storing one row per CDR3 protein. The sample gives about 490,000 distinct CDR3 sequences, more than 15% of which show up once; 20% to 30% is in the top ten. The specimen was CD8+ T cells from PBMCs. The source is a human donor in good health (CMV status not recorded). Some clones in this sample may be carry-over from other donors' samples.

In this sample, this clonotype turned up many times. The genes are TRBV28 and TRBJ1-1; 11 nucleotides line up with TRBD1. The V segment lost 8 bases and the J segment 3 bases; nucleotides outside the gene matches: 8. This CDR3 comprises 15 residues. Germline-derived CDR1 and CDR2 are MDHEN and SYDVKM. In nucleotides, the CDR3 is TGTGCCAGCCTGTCCGGGACAGGGGGGGACACTGAAGCTTTCTTT. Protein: CASLSGTGGDTEAFF.

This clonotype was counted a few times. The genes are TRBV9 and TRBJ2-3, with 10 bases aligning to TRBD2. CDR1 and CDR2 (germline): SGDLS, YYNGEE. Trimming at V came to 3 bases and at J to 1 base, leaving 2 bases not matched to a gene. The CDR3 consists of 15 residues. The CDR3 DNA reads TGTGCCAGCAGCGCCAGCGGGGGGGGCACAGATACGCAGTATTTT. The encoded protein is CASSASGGGTDTQYF.

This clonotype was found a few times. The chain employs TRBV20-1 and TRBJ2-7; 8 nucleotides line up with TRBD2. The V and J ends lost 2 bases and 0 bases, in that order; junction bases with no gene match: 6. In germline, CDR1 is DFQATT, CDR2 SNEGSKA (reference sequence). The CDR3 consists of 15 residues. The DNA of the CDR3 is TGCAGTGCTAGACCCGCTAGCGGGCTCTCCTACGAGCAGTACTTC. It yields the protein CSARPASGLSYEQYF.

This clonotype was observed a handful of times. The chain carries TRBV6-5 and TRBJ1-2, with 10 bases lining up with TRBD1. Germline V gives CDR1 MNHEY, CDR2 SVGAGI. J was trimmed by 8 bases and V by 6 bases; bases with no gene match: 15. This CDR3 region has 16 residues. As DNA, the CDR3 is TGTGCCAGCAGACCCCCTACCGGGACAGGGGTGATAGGCTACACCTTC. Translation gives CASRPPTGTGVIGYTF.

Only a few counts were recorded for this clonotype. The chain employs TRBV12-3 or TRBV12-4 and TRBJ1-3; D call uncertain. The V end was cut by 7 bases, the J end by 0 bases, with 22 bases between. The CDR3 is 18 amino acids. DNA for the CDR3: TGTGCCAGCACCGTTGAGCGGGGTTCGTGGGGCTCTGGAAACACCATATATTTT. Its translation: CASTVERGSWGSGNTIYF.

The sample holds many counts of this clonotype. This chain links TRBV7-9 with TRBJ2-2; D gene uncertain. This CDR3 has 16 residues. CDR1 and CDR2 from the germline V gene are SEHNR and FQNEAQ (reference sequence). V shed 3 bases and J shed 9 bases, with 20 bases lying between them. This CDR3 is CASSFPRQDISRELFF. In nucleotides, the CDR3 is TGTGCCAGCAGCTTCCCCCGCCAGGATATTTCCCGGGAGCTGTTTTTT.

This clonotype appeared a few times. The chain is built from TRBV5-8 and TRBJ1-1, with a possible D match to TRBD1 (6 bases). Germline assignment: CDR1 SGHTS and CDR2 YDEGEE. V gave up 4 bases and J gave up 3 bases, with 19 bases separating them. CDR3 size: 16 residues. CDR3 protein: CASSLNPGEGDTEAFF. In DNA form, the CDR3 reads TGTGCCAGCAGCCTCAACCCAGGGGAAGGGGACACTGAAGCTTTCTTT.

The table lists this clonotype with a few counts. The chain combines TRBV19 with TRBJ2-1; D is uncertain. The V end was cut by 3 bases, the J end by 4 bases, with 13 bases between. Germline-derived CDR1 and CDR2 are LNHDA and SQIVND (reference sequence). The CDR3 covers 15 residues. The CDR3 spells CASSISQRPYNEQFF. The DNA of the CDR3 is TGTGCCAGTAGTATCTCCCAGAGGCCGTACAATGAGCAGTTCTTC.

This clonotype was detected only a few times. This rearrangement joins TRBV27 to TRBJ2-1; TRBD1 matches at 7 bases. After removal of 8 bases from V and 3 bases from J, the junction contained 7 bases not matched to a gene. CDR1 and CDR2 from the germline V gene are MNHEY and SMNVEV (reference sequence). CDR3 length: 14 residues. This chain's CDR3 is CASRVGGFYNEQFF. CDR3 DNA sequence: TGTGCCAGCCGGGTAGGGGGCTTCTACAATGAGCAGTTCTTC.

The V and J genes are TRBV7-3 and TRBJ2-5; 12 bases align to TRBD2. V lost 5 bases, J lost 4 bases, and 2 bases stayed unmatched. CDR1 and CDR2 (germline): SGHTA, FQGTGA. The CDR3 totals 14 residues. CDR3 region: CASSAGLAGETQYF. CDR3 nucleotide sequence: TGTGCCAGCAGCGCGGGACTAGCGGGAGAGACCCAGTACTTC.

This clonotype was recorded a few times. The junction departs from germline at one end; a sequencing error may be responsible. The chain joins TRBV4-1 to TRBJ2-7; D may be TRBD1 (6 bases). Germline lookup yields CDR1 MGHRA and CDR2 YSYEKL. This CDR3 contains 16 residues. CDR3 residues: CASSQVRGSRPYEQYF. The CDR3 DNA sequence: TGTGCCAGCAGCCAAGTAAGGGGGAGTCGCCCCTACGAGCAGTACTTC.

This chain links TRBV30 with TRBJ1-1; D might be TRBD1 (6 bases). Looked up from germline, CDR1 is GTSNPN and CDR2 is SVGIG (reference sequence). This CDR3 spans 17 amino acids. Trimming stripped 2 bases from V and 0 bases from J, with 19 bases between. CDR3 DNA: TGTGCCTGGAGTAATCTGTGGGCAGGGGACGTGAACACTGAAGCTTTCTTT. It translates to CAWSNLWAGDVNTEAFF.

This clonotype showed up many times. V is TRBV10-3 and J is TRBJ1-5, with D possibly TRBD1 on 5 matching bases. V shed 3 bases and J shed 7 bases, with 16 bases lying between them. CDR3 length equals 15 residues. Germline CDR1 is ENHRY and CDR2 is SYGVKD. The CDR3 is CAISDGGRARQPQHF. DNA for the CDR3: TGTGCCATCAGTGACGGTGGCAGGGCACGCCAGCCCCAGCATTTT.

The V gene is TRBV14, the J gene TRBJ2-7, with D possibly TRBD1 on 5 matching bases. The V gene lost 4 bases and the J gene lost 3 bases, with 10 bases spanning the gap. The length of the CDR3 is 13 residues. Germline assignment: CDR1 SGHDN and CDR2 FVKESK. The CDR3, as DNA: TGTGCCAGCAGCCGACAGTACGACTACGAGCAGTACTTC. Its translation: CASSRQYDYEQYF.

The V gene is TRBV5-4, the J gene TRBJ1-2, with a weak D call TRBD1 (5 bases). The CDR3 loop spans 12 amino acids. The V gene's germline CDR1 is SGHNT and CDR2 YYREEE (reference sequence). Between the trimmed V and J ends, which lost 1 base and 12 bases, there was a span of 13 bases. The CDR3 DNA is TGTGCCAGCAGCTTGTATAGGAGGGGCGACACCTTC. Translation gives CASSLYRRGDTF.

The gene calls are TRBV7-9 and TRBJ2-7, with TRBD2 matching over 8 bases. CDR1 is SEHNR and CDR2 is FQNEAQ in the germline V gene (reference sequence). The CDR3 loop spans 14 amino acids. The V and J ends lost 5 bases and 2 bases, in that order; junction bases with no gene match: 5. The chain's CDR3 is CASSPRTSTYEQYF. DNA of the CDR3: TGTGCCAGCAGCCCGAGGACTAGCACCTACGAGCAGTACTTC.